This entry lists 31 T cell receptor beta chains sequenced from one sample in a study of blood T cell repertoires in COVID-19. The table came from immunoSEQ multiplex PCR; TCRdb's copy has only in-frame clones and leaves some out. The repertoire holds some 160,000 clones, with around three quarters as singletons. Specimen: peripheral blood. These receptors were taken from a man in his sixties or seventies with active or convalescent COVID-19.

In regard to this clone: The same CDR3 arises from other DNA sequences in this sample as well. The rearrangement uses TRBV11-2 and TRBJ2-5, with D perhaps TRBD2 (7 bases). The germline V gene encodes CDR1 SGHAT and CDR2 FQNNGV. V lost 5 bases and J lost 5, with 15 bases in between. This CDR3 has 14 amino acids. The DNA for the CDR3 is TGTGCCAGCAGCCTGGGGGGGCTCGGGGAGACCCAGTACTTC. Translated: CASSLGGLGETQYF.

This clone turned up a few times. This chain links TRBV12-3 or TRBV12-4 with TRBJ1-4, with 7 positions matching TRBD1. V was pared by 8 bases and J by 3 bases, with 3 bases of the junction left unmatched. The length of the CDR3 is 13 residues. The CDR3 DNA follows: TGTGCCAGCGCGACAGGGTCTAATGAAAAACTGTTTTTT. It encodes CASATGSNEKLFF.

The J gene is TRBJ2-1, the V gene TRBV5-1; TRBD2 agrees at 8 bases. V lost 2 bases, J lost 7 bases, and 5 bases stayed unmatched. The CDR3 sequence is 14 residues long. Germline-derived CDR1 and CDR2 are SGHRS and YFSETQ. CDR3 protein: CASSFGLARNEQFF. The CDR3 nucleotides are TGCGCCAGCAGCTTCGGACTAGCTCGAAATGAGCAGTTCTTC.

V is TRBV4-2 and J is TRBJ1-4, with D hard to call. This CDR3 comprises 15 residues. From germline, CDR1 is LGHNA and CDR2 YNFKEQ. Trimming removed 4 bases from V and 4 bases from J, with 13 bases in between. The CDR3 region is CASSPSGPVNEKLFF. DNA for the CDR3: TGTGCCAGCAGCCCTTCTGGGCCCGTTAATGAAAAACTGTTTTTT.

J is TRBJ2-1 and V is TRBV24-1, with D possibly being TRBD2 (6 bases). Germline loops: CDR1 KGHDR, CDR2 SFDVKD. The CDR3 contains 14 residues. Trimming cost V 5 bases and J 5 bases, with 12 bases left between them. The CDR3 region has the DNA TGTGCCACCAGTGTTACGGGAGTTAACAATGAGCAGTTCTTC. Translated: CATSVTGVNNEQFF.

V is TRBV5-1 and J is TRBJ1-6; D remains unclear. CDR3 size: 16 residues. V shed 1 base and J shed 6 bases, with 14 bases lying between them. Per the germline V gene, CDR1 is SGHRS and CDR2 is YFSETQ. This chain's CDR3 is CASSLPSGERNSPLHF. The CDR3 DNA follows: TGCGCCAGCAGCTTGCCATCCGGGGAGCGTAATTCACCCCTCCACTTT.

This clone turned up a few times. This CDR3 reads CASSFGRNYEQYF. The CDR3 DNA reads as TGTGCCAGCAGTTTTGGCAGAAACTACGAGCAGTACTTC. The chain links TRBV12-3 or TRBV12-4 to TRBJ2-7; D is uncertain. The CDR3 is made up of 13 amino acids. V lost 3 bases, J lost 3 bases, and 9 bases lay in between.

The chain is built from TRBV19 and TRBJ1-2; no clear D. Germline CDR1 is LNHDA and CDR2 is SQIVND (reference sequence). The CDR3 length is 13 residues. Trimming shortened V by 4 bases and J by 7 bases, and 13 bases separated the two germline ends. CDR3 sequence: CASSTSPTGGYTF. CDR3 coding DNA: TGTGCCAGTAGTACCTCTCCTACGGGTGGCTACACCTTC.

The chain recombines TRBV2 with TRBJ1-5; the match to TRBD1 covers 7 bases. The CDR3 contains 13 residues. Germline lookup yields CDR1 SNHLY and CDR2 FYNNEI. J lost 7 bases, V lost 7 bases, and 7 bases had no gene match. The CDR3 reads CASMDRPPQPQHF. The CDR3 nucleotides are TGTGCCAGCATGGACAGGCCTCCCCAGCCCCAGCATTTT.

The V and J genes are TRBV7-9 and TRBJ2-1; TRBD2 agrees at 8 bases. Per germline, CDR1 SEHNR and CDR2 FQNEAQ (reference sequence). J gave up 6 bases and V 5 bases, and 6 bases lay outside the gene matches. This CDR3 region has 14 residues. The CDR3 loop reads CASSAGGGPNEQFF. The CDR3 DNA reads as TGTGCCAGCAGCGCGGGCGGGGGGCCCAATGAGCAGTTCTTC.

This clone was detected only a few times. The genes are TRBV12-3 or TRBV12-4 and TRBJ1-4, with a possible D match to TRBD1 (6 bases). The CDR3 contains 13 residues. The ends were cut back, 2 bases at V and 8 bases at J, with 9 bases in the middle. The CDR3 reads CASSLPGTEKLFF. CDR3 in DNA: TGTGCCAGCAGTTTACCCGGGACAGAAAAACTGTTTTTT.

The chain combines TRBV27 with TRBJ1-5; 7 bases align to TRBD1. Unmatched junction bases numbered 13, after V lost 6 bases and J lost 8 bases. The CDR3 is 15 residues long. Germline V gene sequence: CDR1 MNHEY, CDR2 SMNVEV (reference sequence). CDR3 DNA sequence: TGTGCCAGCAGGCTAGGGACAGCGACCTACGAGCCCCAGCATTTT. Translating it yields CASRLGTATYEPQHF.

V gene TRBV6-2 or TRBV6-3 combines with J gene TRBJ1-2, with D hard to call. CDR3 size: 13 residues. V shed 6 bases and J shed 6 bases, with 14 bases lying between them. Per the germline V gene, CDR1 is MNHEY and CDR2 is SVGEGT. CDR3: CASSQPPTHGYTF. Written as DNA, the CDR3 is TGTGCCAGCAGCCAGCCCCCAACCCATGGCTACACCTTC.

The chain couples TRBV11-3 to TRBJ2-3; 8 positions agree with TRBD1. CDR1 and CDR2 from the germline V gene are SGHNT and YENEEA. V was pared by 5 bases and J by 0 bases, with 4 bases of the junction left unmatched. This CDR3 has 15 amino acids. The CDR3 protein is CASSPGDRSTDTQYF. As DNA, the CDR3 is TGTGCCAGCAGCCCCGGGGACAGGAGCACAGATACGCAGTATTTT.

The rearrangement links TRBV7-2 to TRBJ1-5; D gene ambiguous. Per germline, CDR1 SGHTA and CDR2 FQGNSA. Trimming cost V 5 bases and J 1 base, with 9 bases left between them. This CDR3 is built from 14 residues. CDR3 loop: CASSPLVSNQPQHF. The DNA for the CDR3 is TGTGCCAGCAGCCCCTTAGTAAGCAATCAGCCCCAGCATTTT.

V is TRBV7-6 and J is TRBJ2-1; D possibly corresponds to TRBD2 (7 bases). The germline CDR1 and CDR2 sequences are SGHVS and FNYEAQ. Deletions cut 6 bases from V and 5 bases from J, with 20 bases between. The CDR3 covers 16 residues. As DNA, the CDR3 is TGTGCCAGCAGTCCCATTGGGGGGGCCCAAAACAATGAGCAGTTCTTC. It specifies CASSPIGGAQNNEQFF.

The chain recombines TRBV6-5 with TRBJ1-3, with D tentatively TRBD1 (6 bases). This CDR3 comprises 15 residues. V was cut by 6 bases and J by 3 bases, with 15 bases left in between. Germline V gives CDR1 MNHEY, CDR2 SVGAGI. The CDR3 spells CASSLRDKSGNTIYF. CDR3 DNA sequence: TGTGCCAGCAGCCTCCGGGACAAAAGTGGAAACACCATATATTTT.

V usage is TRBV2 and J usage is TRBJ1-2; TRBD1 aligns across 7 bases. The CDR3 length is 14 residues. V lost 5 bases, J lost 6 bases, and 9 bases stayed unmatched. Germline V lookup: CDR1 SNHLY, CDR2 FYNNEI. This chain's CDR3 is CASSSRATGNGYTF. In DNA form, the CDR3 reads TGTGCCAGCAGTTCGAGAGCGACAGGGAATGGCTACACCTTC.

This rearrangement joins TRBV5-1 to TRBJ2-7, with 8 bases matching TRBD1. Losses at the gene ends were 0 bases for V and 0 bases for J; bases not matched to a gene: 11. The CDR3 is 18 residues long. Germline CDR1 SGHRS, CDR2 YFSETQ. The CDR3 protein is CASSLGSVGTGISYEQYF. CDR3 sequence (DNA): TGCGCCAGCAGCTTGGGAAGTGTCGGGACAGGTATCTCCTACGAGCAGTACTTC.

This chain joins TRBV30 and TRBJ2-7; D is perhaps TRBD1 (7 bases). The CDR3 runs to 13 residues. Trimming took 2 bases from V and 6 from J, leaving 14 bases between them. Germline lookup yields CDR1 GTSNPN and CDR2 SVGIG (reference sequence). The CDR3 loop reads CAWSFFQGGEQYF. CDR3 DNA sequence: TGTGCCTGGAGTTTCTTCCAGGGGGGCGAGCAGTACTTC.

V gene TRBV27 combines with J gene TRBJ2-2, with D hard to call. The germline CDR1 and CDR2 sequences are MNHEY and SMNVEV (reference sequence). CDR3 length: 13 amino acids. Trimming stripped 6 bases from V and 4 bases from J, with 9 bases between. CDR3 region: CASSLVATGELFF. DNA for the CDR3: TGTGCCAGCAGCCTCGTGGCCACCGGGGAGCTGTTTTTT.

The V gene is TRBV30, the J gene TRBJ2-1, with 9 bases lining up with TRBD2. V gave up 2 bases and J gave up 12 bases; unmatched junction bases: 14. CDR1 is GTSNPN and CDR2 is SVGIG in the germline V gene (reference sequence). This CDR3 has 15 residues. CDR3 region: CAWSPTSGASERQFF. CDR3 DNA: TGTGCCTGGAGTCCGACTAGCGGTGCGTCTGAGCGGCAGTTCTTC. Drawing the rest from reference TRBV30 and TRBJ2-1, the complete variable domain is SQTIHQWPATLVQPVGSPLSLECTVEGTSNPNLYWYRQAAGRGLQLLFYSVGIGQISSEVPQNLSASRPQDRQFILSSKKLLLSDSGFYLCAWSPTSGASERQFFGPGTRLTVL.

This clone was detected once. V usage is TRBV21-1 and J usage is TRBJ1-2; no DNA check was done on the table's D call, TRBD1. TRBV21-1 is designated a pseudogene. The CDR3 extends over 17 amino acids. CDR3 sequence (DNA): TGTGCCAGTCACCCCGGGACAGGGGGCCCAATGATGGGGGGCTACACCTTC. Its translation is CASHPGTGGPMMGGYTF.

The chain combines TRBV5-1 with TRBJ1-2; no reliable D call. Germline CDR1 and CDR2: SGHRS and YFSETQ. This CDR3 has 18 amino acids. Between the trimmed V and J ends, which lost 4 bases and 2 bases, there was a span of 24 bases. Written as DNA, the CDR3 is TGCGCCAGCAGCCTAGAGGGAGGGAAGCTCCGTACCAACTATGGCTACACCTTC. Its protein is CASSLEGGKLRTNYGYTF.

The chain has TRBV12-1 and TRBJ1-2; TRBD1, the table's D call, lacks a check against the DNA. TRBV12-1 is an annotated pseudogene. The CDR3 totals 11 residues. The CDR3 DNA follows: TGTGCCAGCCTGGGGCTCTATGGCTACACCTTC. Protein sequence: CASLGLYGYTF.

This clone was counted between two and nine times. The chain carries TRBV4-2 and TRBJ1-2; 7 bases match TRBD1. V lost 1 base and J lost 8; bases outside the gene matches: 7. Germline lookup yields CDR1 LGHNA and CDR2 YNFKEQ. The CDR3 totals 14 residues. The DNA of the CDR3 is TGTGCCAGCAGCCAAGGACGGACAGGTGACGGCTACACCTTC. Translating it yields CASSQGRTGDGYTF.

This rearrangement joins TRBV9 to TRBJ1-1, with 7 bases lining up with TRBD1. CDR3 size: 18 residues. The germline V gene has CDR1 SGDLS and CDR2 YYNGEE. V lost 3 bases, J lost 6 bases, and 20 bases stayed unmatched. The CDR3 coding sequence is TGTGCCAGCAGCGCACCAAAAAGCGCCGGGACAGTCATCTCTGAAGCTTTCTTT. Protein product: CASSAPKSAGTVISEAFF.

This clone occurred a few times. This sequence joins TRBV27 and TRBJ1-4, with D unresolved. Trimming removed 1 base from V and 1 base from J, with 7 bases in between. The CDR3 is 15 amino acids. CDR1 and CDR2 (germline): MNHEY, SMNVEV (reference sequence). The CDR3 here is CASSLWAQTNEKLFF. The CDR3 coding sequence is TGTGCCAGCAGTTTATGGGCTCAAACTAATGAAAAACTGTTTTTT. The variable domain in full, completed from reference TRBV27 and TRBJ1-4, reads EAQVTQNPRYLITVTGKKLTVTCSQNMNHEYMSWYRQDPGLGLRQIYYSMNVEVTDKGDVPEGYKVSRKEKRNFPLILESPSPNQTSLYFCASSLWAQTNEKLFFGSGTQLSVL.

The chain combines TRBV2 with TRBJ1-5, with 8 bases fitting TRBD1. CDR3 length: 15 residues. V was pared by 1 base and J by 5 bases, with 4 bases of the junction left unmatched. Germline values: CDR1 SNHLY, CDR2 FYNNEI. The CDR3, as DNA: TGTGCCAGCAGTGAAGATGGGACAGGCTATCAGCCCCAGCATTTT. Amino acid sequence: CASSEDGTGYQPQHF.

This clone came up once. CDR3 DNA: TGTGCCAGCAGCCCCGGGACTAGCGGGAACACAGATACGCAGTATTTT. Translating it yields CASSPGTSGNTDTQYF. The chain joins TRBV7-8 to TRBJ2-3; 13 positions match TRBD2. The CDR3 totals 16 residues. Germline V lookup: CDR1 SGHVS, CDR2 FQNEAQ. The V gene end was trimmed by 5 bases and the J gene end by 2 bases; junction bases not matched to a gene: 4.

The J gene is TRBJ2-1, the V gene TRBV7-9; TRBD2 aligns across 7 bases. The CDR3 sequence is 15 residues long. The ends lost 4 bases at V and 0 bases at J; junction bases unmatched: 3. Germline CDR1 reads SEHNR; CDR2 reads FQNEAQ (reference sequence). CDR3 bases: TGTGCCAGCAGCTCGGGCGGGAGCTCCTACAATGAGCAGTTCTTC. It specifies CASSSGGSSYNEQFF.